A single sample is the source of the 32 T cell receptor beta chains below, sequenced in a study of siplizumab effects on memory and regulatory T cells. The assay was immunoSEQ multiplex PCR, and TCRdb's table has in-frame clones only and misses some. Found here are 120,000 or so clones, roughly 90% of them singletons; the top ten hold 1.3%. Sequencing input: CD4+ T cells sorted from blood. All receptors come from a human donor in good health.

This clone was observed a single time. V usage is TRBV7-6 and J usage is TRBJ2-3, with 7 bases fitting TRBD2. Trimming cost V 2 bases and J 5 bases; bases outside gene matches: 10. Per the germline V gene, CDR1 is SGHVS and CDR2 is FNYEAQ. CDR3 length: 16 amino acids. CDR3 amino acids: CASSLNPGGVGDTQYF. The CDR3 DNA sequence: TGTGCCAGCAGCTTAAACCCGGGAGGAGTCGGAGATACGCAGTATTTT.

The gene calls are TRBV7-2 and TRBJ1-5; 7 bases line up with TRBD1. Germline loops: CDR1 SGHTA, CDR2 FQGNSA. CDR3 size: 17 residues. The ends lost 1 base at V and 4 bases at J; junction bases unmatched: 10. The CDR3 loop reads CASSLVGAGTANQPQHF. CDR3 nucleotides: TGTGCCAGCAGCTTAGTGGGGGCCGGGACAGCTAATCAGCCCCAGCATTTT.

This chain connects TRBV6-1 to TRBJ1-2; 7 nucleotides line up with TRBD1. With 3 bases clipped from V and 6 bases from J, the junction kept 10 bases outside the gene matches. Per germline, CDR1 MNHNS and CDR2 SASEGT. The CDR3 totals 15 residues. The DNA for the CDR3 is TGTGCCAGCAGTGATTCCGGGACAGAGTACGATGGCTACACCTTC. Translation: CASSDSGTEYDGYTF.

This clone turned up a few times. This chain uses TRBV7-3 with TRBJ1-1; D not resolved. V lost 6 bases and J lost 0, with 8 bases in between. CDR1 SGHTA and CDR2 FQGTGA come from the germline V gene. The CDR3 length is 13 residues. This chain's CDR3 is CASSPTVNTEAFF. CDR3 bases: TGTGCCAGCAGTCCTACAGTGAACACTGAAGCTTTCTTT.

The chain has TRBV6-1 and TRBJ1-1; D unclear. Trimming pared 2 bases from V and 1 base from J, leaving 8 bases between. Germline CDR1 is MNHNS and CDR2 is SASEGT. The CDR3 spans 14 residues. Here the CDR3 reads CASSERRANTEAFF. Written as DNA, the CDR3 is TGTGCCAGCAGTGAAAGGAGGGCGAACACTGAAGCTTTCTTT.

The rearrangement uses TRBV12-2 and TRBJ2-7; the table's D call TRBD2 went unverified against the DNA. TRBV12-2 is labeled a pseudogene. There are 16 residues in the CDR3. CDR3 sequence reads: CASRRALAGGTYEQYF. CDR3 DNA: TGTGCAAGTCGCCGAGCGCTAGCGGGGGGGACCTACGAGCAGTACTTC.

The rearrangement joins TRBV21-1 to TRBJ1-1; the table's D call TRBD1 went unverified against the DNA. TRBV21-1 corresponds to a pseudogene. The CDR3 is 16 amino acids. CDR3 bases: TGTGCCAGCAGCAAAGGGGCAGGGCGGAGGAACACTGAAGCTTTCTTT. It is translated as CASSKGAGRRNTEAFF.

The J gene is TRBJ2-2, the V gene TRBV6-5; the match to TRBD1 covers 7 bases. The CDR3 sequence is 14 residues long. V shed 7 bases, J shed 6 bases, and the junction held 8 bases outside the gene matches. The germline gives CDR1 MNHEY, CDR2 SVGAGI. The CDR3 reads CASKQGQTPGELFF. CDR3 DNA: TGTGCCAGCAAACAGGGACAGACCCCCGGGGAGCTGTTTTTT.

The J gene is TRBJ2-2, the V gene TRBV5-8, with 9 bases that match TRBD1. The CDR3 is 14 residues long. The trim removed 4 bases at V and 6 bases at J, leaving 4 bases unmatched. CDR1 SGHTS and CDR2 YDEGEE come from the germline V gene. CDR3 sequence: CASSPRTGAGELFF. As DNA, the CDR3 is TGTGCCAGCAGCCCGAGGACAGGGGCCGGGGAGCTGTTTTTT.

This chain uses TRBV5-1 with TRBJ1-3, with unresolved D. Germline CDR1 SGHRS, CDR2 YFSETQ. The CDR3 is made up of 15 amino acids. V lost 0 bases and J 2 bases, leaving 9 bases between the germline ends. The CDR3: CASSLGGIAGNTIYF. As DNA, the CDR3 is TGCGCCAGCAGCTTGGGCGGGATCGCTGGAAACACCATATATTTT.

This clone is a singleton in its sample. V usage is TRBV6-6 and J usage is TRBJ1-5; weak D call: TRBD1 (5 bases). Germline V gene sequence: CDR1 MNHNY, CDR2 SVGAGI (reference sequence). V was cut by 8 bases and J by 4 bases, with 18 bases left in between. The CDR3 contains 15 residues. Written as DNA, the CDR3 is TGTGCCAGCTTTCCGGGGGAGAGATTGAATCAGCCCCAGCATTTT. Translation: CASFPGERLNQPQHF.

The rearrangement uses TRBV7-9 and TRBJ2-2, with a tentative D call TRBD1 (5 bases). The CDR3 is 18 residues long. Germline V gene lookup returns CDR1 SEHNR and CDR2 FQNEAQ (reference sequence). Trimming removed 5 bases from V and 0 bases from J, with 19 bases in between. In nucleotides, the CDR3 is TGTGCCAGCAGCCGAGCTTCATCCAGGGTGGCGAACACCGGGGAGCTGTTTTTT. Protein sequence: CASSRASSRVANTGELFF.

This chain's CDR3 is CASSSDGTGGTEAFF. The CDR3 DNA reads TGTGCCAGCAGTTCCGACGGGACAGGGGGGACTGAAGCTTTCTTT. The V call is TRBV27, the J call TRBJ1-1; 11 bases fit TRBD1. Germline values: CDR1 MNHEY, CDR2 SMNVEV (reference sequence). The CDR3 covers 15 residues. V shed 4 bases and J 5 bases; nucleotides not matched to a gene: 6.

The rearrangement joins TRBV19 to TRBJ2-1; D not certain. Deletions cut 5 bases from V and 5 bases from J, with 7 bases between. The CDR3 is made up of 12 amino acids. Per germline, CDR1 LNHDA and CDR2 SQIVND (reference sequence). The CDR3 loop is CASSGSNNEQFF. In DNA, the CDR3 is TGTGCCAGTAGTGGTTCCAACAATGAGCAGTTCTTC. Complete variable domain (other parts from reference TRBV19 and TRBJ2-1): DGGITQSPKYLFRKEGQNVTLSCEQNLNHDAMYWYRQDPGQGLRLIYYSQIVNDFQKGDIAEGYSVSREKKESFPLTVTSAQKNPTAFYLCASSGSNNEQFFGPGTRLTVL.

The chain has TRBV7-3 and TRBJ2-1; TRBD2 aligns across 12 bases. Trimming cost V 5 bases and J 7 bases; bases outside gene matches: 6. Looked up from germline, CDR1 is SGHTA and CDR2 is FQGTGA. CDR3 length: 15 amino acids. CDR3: CASSGGLAGRNEQFF. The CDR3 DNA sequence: TGTGCCAGCAGCGGAGGACTAGCGGGACGGAATGAGCAGTTCTTC.

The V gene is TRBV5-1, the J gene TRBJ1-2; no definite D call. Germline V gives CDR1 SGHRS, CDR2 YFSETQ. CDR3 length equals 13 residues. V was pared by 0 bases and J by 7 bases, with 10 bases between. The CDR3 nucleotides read TGCGCCAGCAGCTTGGTCGAGAAGTCTGGCTACACCTTC. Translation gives CASSLVEKSGYTF.

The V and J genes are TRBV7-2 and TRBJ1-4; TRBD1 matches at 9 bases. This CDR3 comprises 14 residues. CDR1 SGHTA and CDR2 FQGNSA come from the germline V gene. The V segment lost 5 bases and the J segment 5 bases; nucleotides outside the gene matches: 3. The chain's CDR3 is CASSITGGNEKLFF. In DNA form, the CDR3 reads TGTGCCAGCAGCATTACAGGGGGCAATGAAAAACTGTTTTTT.

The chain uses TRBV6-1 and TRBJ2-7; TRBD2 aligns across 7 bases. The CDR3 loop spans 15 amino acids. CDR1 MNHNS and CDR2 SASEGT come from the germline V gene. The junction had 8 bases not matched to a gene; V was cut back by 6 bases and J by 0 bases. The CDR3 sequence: CASSRSGASSYEQYF. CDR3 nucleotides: TGTGCCAGCAGCCGCAGCGGGGCTAGCTCCTACGAGCAGTACTTC.

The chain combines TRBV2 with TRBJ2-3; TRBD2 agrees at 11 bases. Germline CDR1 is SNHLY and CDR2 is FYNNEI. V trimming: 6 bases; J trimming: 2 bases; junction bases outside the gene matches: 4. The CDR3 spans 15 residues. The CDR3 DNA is TGTGCCAGCAGGGGACTAGCGGCAAACACAGATACGCAGTATTTT. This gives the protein CASRGLAANTDTQYF.

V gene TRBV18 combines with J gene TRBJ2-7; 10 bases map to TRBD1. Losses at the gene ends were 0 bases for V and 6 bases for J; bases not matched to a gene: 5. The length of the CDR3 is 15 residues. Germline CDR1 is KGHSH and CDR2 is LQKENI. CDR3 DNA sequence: TGTGCCAGCTCACCACCAGCGACAGGGGGCGGCGAGCAGTACTTC. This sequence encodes CASSPPATGGGEQYF.

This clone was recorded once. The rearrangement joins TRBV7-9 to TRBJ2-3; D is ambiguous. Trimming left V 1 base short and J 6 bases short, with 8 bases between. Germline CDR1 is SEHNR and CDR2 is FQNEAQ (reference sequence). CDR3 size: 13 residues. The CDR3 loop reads CASSLGLRDTQYF. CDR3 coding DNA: TGTGCCAGCAGCTTAGGTCTGCGGGATACGCAGTATTTT.

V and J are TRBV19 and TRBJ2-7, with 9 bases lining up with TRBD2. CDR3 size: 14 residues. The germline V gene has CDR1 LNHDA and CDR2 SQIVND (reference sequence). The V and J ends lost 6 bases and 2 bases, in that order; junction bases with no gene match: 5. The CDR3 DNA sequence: TGTGCCAGTAGGAGCGGGGGGCTCCCCTACGAGCAGTACTTC. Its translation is CASRSGGLPYEQYF.

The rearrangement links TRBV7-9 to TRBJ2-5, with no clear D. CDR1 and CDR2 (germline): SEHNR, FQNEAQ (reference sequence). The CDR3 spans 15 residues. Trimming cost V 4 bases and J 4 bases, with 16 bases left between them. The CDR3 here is CASSSGSTPAETQYF. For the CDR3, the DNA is TGTGCCAGCAGCTCTGGGTCCACCCCGGCAGAGACCCAGTACTTC.

This CDR3 reads CASSLTGPNSPLHF. The CDR3 nucleotides read TGCGCCAGCAGCTTGACAGGTCCAAATTCACCCCTCCACTTT. The chain links TRBV5-1 to TRBJ1-6, with a tentative D call TRBD1 (5 bases). V was clipped by 1 base and J by 7 bases, with 9 bases between them. Germline assignment: CDR1 SGHRS and CDR2 YFSETQ. This CDR3 is built from 14 residues.

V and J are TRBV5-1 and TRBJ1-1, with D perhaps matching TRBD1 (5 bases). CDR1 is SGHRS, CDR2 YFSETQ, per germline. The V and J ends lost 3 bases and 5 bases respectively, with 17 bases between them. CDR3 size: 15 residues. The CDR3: CASSSSAGVATEAFF. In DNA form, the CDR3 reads TGCGCCAGCAGCTCCTCGGCGGGGGTTGCTACTGAAGCTTTCTTT.

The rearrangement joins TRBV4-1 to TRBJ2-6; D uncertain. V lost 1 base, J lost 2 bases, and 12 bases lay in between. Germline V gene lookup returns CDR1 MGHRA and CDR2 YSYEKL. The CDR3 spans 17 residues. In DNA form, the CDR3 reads TGCGCCAGCAGCCAAGTACCCATTGGCACTGGGGCCAACGTCCTGACTTTC. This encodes CASSQVPIGTGANVLTF.

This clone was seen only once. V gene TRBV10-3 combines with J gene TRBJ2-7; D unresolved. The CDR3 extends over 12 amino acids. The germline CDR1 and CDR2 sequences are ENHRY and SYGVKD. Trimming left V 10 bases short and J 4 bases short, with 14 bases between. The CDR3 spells CATSTVLYEQYF. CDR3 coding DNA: TGTGCCACCTCTACCGTTCTTTACGAGCAGTACTTC.

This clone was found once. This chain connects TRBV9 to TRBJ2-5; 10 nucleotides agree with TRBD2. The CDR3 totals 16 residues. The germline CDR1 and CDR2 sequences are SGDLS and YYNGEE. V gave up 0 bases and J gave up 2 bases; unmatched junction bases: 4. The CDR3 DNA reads TGTGCCAGCAGCGTAGCCCAGCGGGGGGGACAAGAGACCCAGTACTTC. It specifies CASSVAQRGGQETQYF.

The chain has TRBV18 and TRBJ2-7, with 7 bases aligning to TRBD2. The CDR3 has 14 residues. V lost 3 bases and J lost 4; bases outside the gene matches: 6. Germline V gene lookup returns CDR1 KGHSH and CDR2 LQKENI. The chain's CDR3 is CASSPRGSTYEQYF. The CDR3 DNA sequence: TGTGCCAGCTCACCTCGCGGGAGTACTTACGAGCAGTACTTC.

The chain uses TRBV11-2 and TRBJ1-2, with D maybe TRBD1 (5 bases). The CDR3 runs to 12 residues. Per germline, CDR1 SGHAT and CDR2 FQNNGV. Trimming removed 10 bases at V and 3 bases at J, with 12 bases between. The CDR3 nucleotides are TGTGCCACCCACAGACAGCACTATGGCTACACCTTC. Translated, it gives CATHRQHYGYTF.

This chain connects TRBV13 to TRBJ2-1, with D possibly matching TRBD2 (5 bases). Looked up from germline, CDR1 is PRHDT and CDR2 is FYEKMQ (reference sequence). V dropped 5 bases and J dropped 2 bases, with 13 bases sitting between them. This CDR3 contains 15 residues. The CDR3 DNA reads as TGTGCCAGCAGCCCCGTAAGCGGCCCCTACAATGAGCAGTTCTTC. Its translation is CASSPVSGPYNEQFF.

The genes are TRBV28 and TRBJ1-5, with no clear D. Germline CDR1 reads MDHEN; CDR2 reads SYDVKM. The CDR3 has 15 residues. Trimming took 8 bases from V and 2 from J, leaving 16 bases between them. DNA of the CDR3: TGTGCCAGCGGAACCGGGGTCCTGGGCAATCAGCCCCAGCATTTT. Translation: CASGTGVLGNQPQHF.